This T cell receptor beta chain is from a study of blood T cells in healthy people across ages. The study's findings and limits: Age showed a roughly linear inverse relationship with TCR beta diversity per million T cells. A greater number of naive CD4+ cells and higher diversity distinguished long-lived donors from aged donors.

This clonotype showed up just a few times. What it binds is not known. Trimming took off 0 bases at V and 5 bases at J, with 14 bases between the two ends. The germline V gene has CDR1 SGHRS and CDR2 YFSETQ. The CDR3 length is 15 residues. Using a J-beta primer mix together with a sample-barcoded 5' primer, a second PCR was run for about 6 to 11 cycles. TCRdb reprocessed the 5' RACE reads via MiXCR and lists one record per CDR3 protein. The data show 1.2 million to 1.5 million distinct CDR3 sequences, roughly 45% seen once. The chain uses TRBV5-1 and TRBJ2-5; the D is unclear. This sequence was found in a woman aged 18-30 years in good health. The sequencing sample was made of blood. The CDR3 bases are TGCGCCAGCAGCTTGGGACACACTGCCCCGGAGACCCAGTACTTC. Its translation is CASSLGHTAPETQYF.